A single sample gave rise to the 22 T cell receptor beta chains below, sequenced in a study of T cell repertoires in cytomegalovirus infection. TCRdb independently ran MiXCR on the reads; one entry per CDR3 protein. Of some 700,000 distinct CDR3 sequences detected, approximately 40% appear once; the ten largest clones hold around 2.8%. What was sequenced was PBMCs. The source is a human donor in good health (CMV status not recorded). Some clones in this sample may be carry-over from other donors' samples.

This clonotype has just a few counts. V gene TRBV12-3 or TRBV12-4 combines with J gene TRBJ1-5; perhaps TRBD1 as D (5 bases). Trimming removed 3 bases at V and 7 bases at J, with 25 bases between. The CDR3 runs 18 residues. The DNA of the CDR3 is TGTGCCAGCAGTTTCCTATCCTTTGGGACTGCCGGGGTCCAGCCCCAGCATTTT. It codes for CASSFLSFGTAGVQPQHF.

There are a few counts of this clonotype. V is TRBV2 and J is TRBJ1-1; D is undetermined. CDR1 and CDR2 from the germline V gene are SNHLY and FYNNEI. Trimming stripped 8 bases from V and 1 base from J, with 11 bases between. The CDR3 spans 13 residues. CDR3 in amino acids: CASALFPNTEAFF. The CDR3 nucleotides are TGTGCCAGCGCCCTATTTCCGAACACTGAAGCTTTCTTT.

The chain couples TRBV7-6 to TRBJ1-2; weak D call: TRBD1 (5 bases). CDR3 length equals 13 residues. V shed 6 bases and J shed 4 bases, with 12 bases lying between them. Germline CDR1 SGHVS, CDR2 FNYEAQ. CDR3 sequence reads: CASSRRVGYGYTF. In DNA, the CDR3 is TGTGCCAGCAGTCGCAGGGTCGGCTATGGCTACACCTTC.

The genes are TRBV7-9 and TRBJ2-7; 9 positions match TRBD2. CDR1 and CDR2 from the germline V gene are SEHNR and FQNEAQ (reference sequence). The CDR3 is 17 residues long. V was pared by 10 bases and J by 2 bases, with 18 bases of the junction left unmatched. The CDR3 nucleotides are TGTGCCACTAATTTGGTGGTAGCGGGGGAGCTTACCTACGAGCAGTACTTC. It encodes CATNLVVAGELTYEQYF.

This clonotype has at least ten counts. J is TRBJ1-5 and V is TRBV7-8, with D unclear. Trimming removed 5 bases from V and 1 base from J, with 9 bases in between. Germline V gene data show CDR1 as SGHVS and CDR2 as FQNEAQ. The CDR3 is 14 amino acids. The CDR3 DNA reads TGTGCCAGCAGCGGTCACTCAAGCAATCAGCCCCAGCATTTT. Its translation is CASSGHSSNQPQHF.

The chain couples TRBV2 to TRBJ1-6, with D possibly being TRBD1 (6 bases). The CDR3 loop spans 15 amino acids. The V end lost 5 bases, the J end lost 4 bases, and 12 bases lay between the germline ends. Germline V gene lookup returns CDR1 SNHLY and CDR2 FYNNEI. The CDR3 sequence: CASSPFGQYNSPLHF. The CDR3 DNA is TGTGCCAGCAGTCCTTTCGGACAGTATAATTCACCCCTCCACTTT.

This chain connects TRBV7-9 to TRBJ2-5, with a possible D match to TRBD1 (5 bases). The V end was cut by 4 bases, the J end by 1 base, with 16 bases between. This CDR3 has 16 amino acids. The V gene's germline CDR1 is SEHNR and CDR2 FQNEAQ (reference sequence). CDR3 in amino acids: CASSSQGRAPQETQYF. CDR3 DNA sequence: TGTGCCAGCAGCTCTCAGGGAAGGGCGCCCCAAGAGACCCAGTACTTC.

The V and J genes are TRBV20-1 and TRBJ1-5, with D maybe TRBD1 (5 bases). There are 11 residues in the CDR3. Germline V CDR1 and CDR2: DFQATT, SNEGSKA (reference sequence). The V end was cut by 6 bases, the J end by 7 bases, with 10 bases between. The CDR3 DNA sequence: TGCAGTGCCGCGGGGGGACAGCCCCAGCATTTT. Translating gives CSAAGGQPQHF.

V and J are TRBV7-2 and TRBJ1-1, with D unclear. Per germline, CDR1 SGHTA and CDR2 FQGNSA. Trimming removed 0 bases from V and 3 bases from J, with 8 bases in between. This CDR3 has 14 residues. CDR3: CASSLARVDTEAFF. DNA for the CDR3: TGTGCCAGCAGCTTAGCGAGGGTGGACACTGAAGCTTTCTTT.

The V gene is TRBV20-1, the J gene TRBJ2-1, with TRBD2 matching over 11 bases. Germline CDR1 DFQATT, CDR2 SNEGSKA (reference sequence). V trimming: 5 bases; J trimming: 2 bases; junction bases outside the gene matches: 5. The CDR3 consists of 15 residues. The CDR3 loop is CSAPLAGGTYNEQFF. The CDR3 nucleotides are TGCAGTGCTCCCTTAGCGGGGGGGACCTACAATGAGCAGTTCTTC.

The chain combines TRBV4-1 with TRBJ2-7; TRBD2 might be the D (6 bases). Germline assignment: CDR1 MGHRA and CDR2 YSYEKL. The CDR3 runs to 17 residues. Trimming removed 1 base at V and 3 bases at J, with 19 bases between. The CDR3 sequence: CASSQVGAGQKGYEQYF. The CDR3 DNA sequence: TGCGCCAGCAGCCAAGTGGGAGCGGGCCAGAAGGGCTACGAGCAGTACTTC.

The genes are TRBV19 and TRBJ1-1; D is perhaps TRBD1 (6 bases). Trimming left V 3 bases short and J 4 bases short, with 15 bases between. Per the germline V gene, CDR1 is LNHDA and CDR2 is SQIVND (reference sequence). There are 15 residues in the CDR3. The CDR3 here is CASSIPAGAGTEAFF. DNA for the CDR3: TGTGCCAGTAGTATCCCCGCGGGGGCAGGCACTGAAGCTTTCTTT.

The chain joins TRBV7-4 to TRBJ2-3, with D perhaps given as TRBD1 or TRBD2 (5 bases each). The CDR3 has 14 residues. The V and J ends lost 4 bases and 0 bases respectively, with 8 bases between them. Germline loops: CDR1 SGHVT, CDR2 SQSDAQ. DNA of the CDR3: TGTGCCAGCAGCTCCGGGGCTAGCACAGATACGCAGTATTTT. Translating it yields CASSSGASTDTQYF. Full variable domain (missing parts from reference TRBV7-4 and TRBJ2-3): GAGVSQSPRYKVAKRGRDVALRCDSISGHVTLYWYRQTLGQGSEVLTYSQSDAQRDKSGRPSGRFSAERPERSVSTLKIQRTEQGDSAVYLCASSSGASTDTQYFGPGTRLTVL.

This clonotype was seen ten or more times. The chain uses TRBV7-9 and TRBJ2-5; D not resolved. Trimming left V 2 bases short and J 2 bases short, with 15 bases between. This CDR3 comprises 16 residues. Germline V gives CDR1 SEHNR, CDR2 FQNEAQ (reference sequence). The CDR3 protein is CASSLSGQKGQETQYF. The CDR3 coding sequence is TGTGCCAGCAGCTTATCTGGGCAGAAGGGACAAGAGACCCAGTACTTC. Full variable domain (outside the CDR3, taken from reference TRBV7-9 and TRBJ2-5): DTGVSQNPRHKITKRGQNVTFRCDPISEHNRLYWYRQTLGQGPEFLTYFQNEAQLEKSRLLSDRFSAERPKGSFSTLEIQRTEQGDSAMYLCASSLSGQKGQETQYFGPGTRLLVL.

V is TRBV6-1 and J is TRBJ1-1; D is uncertain. This CDR3 contains 17 residues. Germline-derived CDR1 and CDR2 are MNHNS and SASEGT. The V end lost 4 bases, the J end lost 1 base, and 19 bases lay between the germline ends. CDR3 in DNA: TGTGCCAGCAGTGTTAGGGTCGGGTCAACTAAGAACACTGAAGCTTTCTTT. Translating it yields CASSVRVGSTKNTEAFF.

Turning to this clonotype: Possible read error: a much larger clone is one base away. The chain combines TRBV7-7 with TRBJ2-5; unclear D gene. In germline, CDR1 is SSHAT, CDR2 FNYEAQ (reference sequence). This CDR3 is built from 13 residues. CDR3 bases: TGTGCTAGCAGCATAGCTGGAGCACAGAGAAAGTACTTC. Translated: CASSIAGAQRKYF.

This clonotype turned up a few times. The rearrangement joins TRBV13 to TRBJ2-2; D ambiguous. Trimming pared 2 bases from V and 6 bases from J, leaving 7 bases between. The CDR3 contains 13 residues. Germline V gene data show CDR1 as PRHDT and CDR2 as FYEKMQ (reference sequence). The CDR3: CASSLIGSGELFF. CDR3 nucleotides: TGTGCCAGCAGCTTAATAGGGTCCGGGGAGCTGTTTTTT.

The chain has TRBV28 and TRBJ1-6; D remains ambiguous. Trimming left V 5 bases short and J 11 bases short, with 10 bases between. The CDR3 extends over 12 amino acids. From germline, CDR1 is MDHEN and CDR2 SYDVKM. CDR3 amino acids: CASSPLKAPLHF. The CDR3 nucleotides are TGTGCCAGCAGTCCCCTCAAGGCACCCCTCCACTTT.

V usage is TRBV7-4 and J usage is TRBJ2-7; D could derive from TRBD1 or TRBD2 (5 bases each). The V and J ends lost 6 bases and 2 bases respectively, with 11 bases between them. The CDR3 is made up of 13 amino acids. The germline V gene has CDR1 SGHVT and CDR2 SQSDAQ. CDR3 in amino acids: CASRPVGAYEQYF. For the CDR3, the DNA is TGTGCCAGCAGGCCGGTGGGGGCCTACGAGCAGTACTTC.

The chain carries TRBV6-1 and TRBJ2-6; TRBD1 might be the D (5 bases). Germline CDR1 reads MNHNS; CDR2 reads SASEGT. This CDR3 spans 15 amino acids. The V gene lost 11 bases and the J gene lost 0 bases, with 14 bases spanning the gap. CDR3 residues: CAGARPHSGANVLTF. The CDR3 bases are TGTGCCGGGGCAAGACCCCACTCTGGGGCCAACGTCCTGACTTTC.

The chain is built from TRBV28 and TRBJ2-2, with a possible D match to TRBD1 (6 bases). The CDR3 loop spans 16 amino acids. Germline CDR1 is MDHEN and CDR2 is SYDVKM. The V end was cut by 5 bases, the J end by 4 bases, with 17 bases between. DNA for the CDR3: TGTGCCAGCAGTGCGCACTCAGGGGCAGGCACCGGGGAGCTGTTTTTT. Translation gives CASSAHSGAGTGELFF.

The V call is TRBV3-1, the J call TRBJ1-5; no firm D call. The V gene lost 2 bases and the J gene lost 5 bases, with 7 bases spanning the gap. The V gene's germline CDR1 is LGHDT and CDR2 YNNKEL (reference sequence). The CDR3 loop spans 13 amino acids. The chain's CDR3 is CASSQSRDQPQHF. CDR3 nucleotides: TGTGCCAGCAGCCAAAGTAGGGATCAGCCCCAGCATTTT.